These 13 T cell receptor beta chains were all obtained from the same sample, sequenced in a study of shared clonotypes between healthy human individuals. Here immunoSEQ multiplex PCR was the method, and the copy in TCRdb shows in-frame clones only, minus some. The table shows fewer than 1.8 million clones, with around 98.5% occurring only once. What was sequenced was naive CD4+ T cells sorted from blood. The subset: CD45RA+ positively selected. Receptor source: a man younger than 45 in good health.

In regard to this clone: Other DNA sequences in this specimen translate into the identical CDR3. The chain links TRBV18 to TRBJ2-5; 9 nucleotides agree with TRBD1. Trimming removed 2 bases from V and 3 bases from J; junction bases left unmatched: 1. Germline V gene sequence: CDR1 KGHSH, CDR2 LQKENI. The CDR3 loop spans 14 amino acids. CDR3 coding DNA: TGTGCCAGCTCACCAGGGACAGGGAAAGAGACCCAGTACTTC. As protein: CASSPGTGKETQYF.

This clone was seen once. Sequence at one end of the junction differs from germline and may be a read error. The rearrangement uses TRBV2 and TRBJ2-7; either TRBD1 or TRBD2 may supply D (5 bases each). This CDR3 contains 14 residues. The germline gives CDR1 SNHLY, CDR2 FYNNEI. The DNA for the CDR3 is TGTGCCAGCACCGGTTCGGGACCGCTCTCTCTCTGGCACTTC. It codes for CASTGSGPLSLWHF.

The V call is TRBV6-5, the J call TRBJ2-1, with 7 bases identical to TRBD2. Germline V CDR1 and CDR2: MNHEY, SVGAGI. The CDR3 spans 13 residues. V dropped 7 bases and J dropped 2; count of bases not matched to a gene: 2. In nucleotides, the CDR3 is TGTGCCAGCAAAAGCGGGACCTACAATGAGCAGTTCTTC. Encoded protein: CASKSGTYNEQFF.

This rearrangement joins TRBV7-2 to TRBJ1-2; no reliable D call. Trimming stripped 6 bases from V and 4 bases from J, with 15 bases between. The germline V gene has CDR1 SGHTA and CDR2 FQGNSA. The CDR3 extends over 14 amino acids. CDR3 coding DNA: TGTGCCAGCAGGCCCCTTATAGGAACCTATGGCTACACCTTC. Protein: CASRPLIGTYGYTF.

The chain uses TRBV7-9 and TRBJ1-5, with D possibly being TRBD1 (6 bases). The CDR3 is 14 residues long. Between the trimmed V and J ends, which lost 1 base and 7 bases, there was a span of 11 bases. CDR1 is SEHNR, CDR2 FQNEAQ, per germline (reference sequence). CDR3 nucleotides: TGTGCCAGCAGCTTAGGGGGGCCGAGGCAGCCCCAGCATTTT. This encodes CASSLGGPRQPQHF.

The chain employs TRBV10-1 and TRBJ1-3, with 7 bases that match TRBD1. The germline gives CDR1 WNHNN, CDR2 SYGVQD (reference sequence). This CDR3 comprises 17 residues. Trimming removed 2 bases from V and 0 bases from J; junction bases left unmatched: 7. The CDR3 region is CASSEPSGGNSGNTIYF. CDR3 nucleotide sequence: TGCGCCAGCAGTGAGCCCTCAGGGGGAAACTCTGGAAACACCATATATTTT.

The chain combines TRBV11-1 with TRBJ2-2, with D possibly being TRBD1 or TRBD2 (5 bases each). The CDR3 is 16 amino acids. V was cut by 5 bases and J by 0 bases, with 13 bases left in between. Germline V gene sequence: CDR1 SGHAT, CDR2 FQDESV (reference sequence). CDR3 DNA: TGTGCCAGCAGCCAAACGCCGGGGCCGAACACCGGGGAGCTGTTTTTT. Protein sequence: CASSQTPGPNTGELFF.

The chain recombines TRBV23-1 with TRBJ1-2, with D unresolved. TRBV23-1 falls under the ORF class, with uncertain function. Trimming stripped 8 bases from V and 3 bases from J, with 13 bases between. CDR3 length: 13 amino acids. For the CDR3, the DNA is TGCGCCAGCCTGAAGGTGATGGACTATGGCTACACCTTC. Its protein is CASLKVMDYGYTF.

The rearrangement links TRBV10-2 to TRBJ2-3; D is unclear. Trimming stripped 2 bases from V and 4 bases from J, with 1 base between. Germline-derived CDR1 and CDR2 are WSHSY and SAAADI. The CDR3 loop spans 11 amino acids. The CDR3 bases are TGCGCCAGCAGTGAGGCAGATACGCAGTATTTT. Its protein product is CASSEADTQYF.

The rearrangement joins TRBV6-5 to TRBJ2-5, with a possible D match to TRBD1 (6 bases). Trimming took off 8 bases at V and 5 bases at J, with 21 bases between the two ends. The germline CDR1 and CDR2 sequences are MNHEY and SVGAGI. The CDR3 has 15 residues. The CDR3 sequence is CASRNSRGHQETQYF. The CDR3, as DNA: TGTGCCAGCCGAAATTCCAGGGGTCATCAGGAGACCCAGTACTTC.

The chain joins TRBV29-1 to TRBJ2-1, with 10 positions matching TRBD1. CDR1 and CDR2 (germline): SQVTM, ANQGSEA. This CDR3 is 17 amino acids long. Trimming cost V 1 base and J 1 base; bases outside gene matches: 7. The CDR3 is CSVEALDRGRSYNEQFF. The CDR3, as DNA: TGCAGCGTTGAAGCCCTCGACAGGGGGCGATCCTACAATGAGCAGTTCTTC.

The rearrangement uses TRBV9 and TRBJ2-3, with 7 bases aligning to TRBD2. CDR1 is SGDLS and CDR2 is YYNGEE in the germline V gene. CDR3 length: 15 amino acids. The junction had 5 bases not matched to a gene; V was cut back by 4 bases and J by 0 bases. The CDR3 reads CASSSLGGSTDTQYF. Written as DNA, the CDR3 is TGTGCCAGCAGCTCCCTGGGAGGGAGCACAGATACGCAGTATTTT.

The chain uses TRBV7-6 and TRBJ2-7, with 8 bases matching TRBD2. The junction had 10 bases not matched to a gene; V was cut back by 2 bases and J by 1 base. The CDR3 is 17 residues long. Germline V gene lookup returns CDR1 SGHVS and CDR2 FNYEAQ. CDR3 DNA: TGTGCCAGCAGCTTAAGAGTTAGCGGGATGGAGTCCTACGAGCAGTACTTC. Translation: CASSLRVSGMESYEQYF.